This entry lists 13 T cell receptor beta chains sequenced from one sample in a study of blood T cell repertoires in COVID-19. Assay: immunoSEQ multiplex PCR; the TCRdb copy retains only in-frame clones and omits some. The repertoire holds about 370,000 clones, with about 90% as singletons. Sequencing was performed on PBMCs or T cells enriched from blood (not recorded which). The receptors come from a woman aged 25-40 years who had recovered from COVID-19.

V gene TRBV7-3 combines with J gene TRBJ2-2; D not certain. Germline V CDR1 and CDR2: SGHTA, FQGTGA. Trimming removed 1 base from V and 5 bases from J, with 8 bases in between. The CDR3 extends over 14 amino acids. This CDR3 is CASSLNSWTGELFF. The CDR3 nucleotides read TGTGCCAGCAGCTTAAATAGCTGGACCGGGGAGCTGTTTTTT.

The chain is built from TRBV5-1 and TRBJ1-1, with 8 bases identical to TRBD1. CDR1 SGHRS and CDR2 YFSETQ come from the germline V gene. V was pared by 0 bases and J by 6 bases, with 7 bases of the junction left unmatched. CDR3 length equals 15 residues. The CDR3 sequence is CASSLAAGGISEAFF. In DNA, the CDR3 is TGCGCCAGCAGCTTGGCCGCAGGGGGCATCTCTGAAGCTTTCTTT.

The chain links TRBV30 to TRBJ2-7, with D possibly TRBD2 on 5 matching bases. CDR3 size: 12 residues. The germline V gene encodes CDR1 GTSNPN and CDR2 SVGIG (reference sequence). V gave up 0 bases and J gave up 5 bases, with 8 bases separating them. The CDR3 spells CAWSVGKNEQYF. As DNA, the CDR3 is TGTGCCTGGAGTGTCGGGAAGAACGAGCAGTACTTC. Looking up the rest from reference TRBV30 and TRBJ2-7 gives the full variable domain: SQTIHQWPATLVQPVGSPLSLECTVEGTSNPNLYWYRQAAGRGLQLLFYSVGIGQISSEVPQNLSASRPQDRQFILSSKKLLLSDSGFYLCAWSVGKNEQYFGPGTRLTVT.

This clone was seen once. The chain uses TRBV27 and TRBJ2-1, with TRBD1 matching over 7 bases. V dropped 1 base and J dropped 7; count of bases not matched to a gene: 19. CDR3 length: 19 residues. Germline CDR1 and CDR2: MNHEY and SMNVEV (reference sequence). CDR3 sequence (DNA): TGTGCCAGCAGTTTATATGTGACCCCTGACAGGGCGAAGGGGAATGAGCAGTTCTTC. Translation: CASSLYVTPDRAKGNEQFF.

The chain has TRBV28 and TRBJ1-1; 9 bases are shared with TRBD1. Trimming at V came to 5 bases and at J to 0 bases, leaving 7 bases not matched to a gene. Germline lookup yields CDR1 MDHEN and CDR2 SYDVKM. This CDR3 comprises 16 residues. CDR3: CASSIWTGVMNTEAFF. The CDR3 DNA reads TGTGCCAGCAGTATTTGGACAGGGGTTATGAACACTGAAGCTTTCTTT.

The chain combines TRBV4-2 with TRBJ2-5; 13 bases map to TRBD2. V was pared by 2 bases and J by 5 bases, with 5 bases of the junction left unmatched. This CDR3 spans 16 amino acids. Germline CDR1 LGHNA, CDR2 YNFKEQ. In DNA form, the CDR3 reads TGTGCCAGCAGCCAACGGACTAGCGGGGGTGTGGAGACCCAGTACTTC. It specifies CASSQRTSGGVETQYF.

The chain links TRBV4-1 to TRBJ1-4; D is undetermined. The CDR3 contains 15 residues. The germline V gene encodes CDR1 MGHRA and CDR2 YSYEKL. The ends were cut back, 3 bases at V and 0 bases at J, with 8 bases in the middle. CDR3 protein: CASSQLSATNEKLFF. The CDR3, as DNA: TGCGCCAGCAGCCAGTTGTCGGCAACTAATGAAAAACTGTTTTTT.

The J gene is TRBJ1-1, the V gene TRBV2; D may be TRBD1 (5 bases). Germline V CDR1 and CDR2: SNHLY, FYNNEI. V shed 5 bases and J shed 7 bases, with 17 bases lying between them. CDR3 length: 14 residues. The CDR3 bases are TGTGCCAGCAGTCGATCAGGGCTCGAGAATGAAGCTTTCTTT. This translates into CASSRSGLENEAFF.

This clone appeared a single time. In nucleotides, the CDR3 is TGTGCCAGCAGCTTAGAGGGCCTTAGCAATCAGCCCCAGCATTTT. It codes for CASSLEGLSNQPQHF. The chain employs TRBV11-2 and TRBJ1-5; D unresolved. The CDR3 spans 15 residues. V was shortened by 0 bases and J by 0 bases, with 6 bases between the two germline ends. Germline CDR1 is SGHAT and CDR2 is FQNNGV.

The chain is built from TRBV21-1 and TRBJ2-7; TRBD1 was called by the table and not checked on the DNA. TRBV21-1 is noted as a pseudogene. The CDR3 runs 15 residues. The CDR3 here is CASSSGQGASYEQYF. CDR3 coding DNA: TGTGCCAGCAGCAGCGGACAGGGAGCCTCCTACGAGCAGTACTTC.

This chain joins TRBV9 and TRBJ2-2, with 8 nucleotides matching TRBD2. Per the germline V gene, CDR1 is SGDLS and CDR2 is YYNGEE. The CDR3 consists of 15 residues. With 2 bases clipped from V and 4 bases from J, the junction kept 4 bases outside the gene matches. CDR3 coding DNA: TGTGCCAGCAGCGTCGCTAGCGGGTTCACCGGGGAGCTGTTTTTT. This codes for CASSVASGFTGELFF.

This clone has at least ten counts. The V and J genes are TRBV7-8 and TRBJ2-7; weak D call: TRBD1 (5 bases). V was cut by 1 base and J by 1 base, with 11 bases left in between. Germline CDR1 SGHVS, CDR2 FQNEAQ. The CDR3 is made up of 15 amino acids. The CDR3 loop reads CASSLVQGPSYEQYF. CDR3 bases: TGTGCCAGCAGCTTAGTTCAGGGCCCTTCCTACGAGCAGTACTTC. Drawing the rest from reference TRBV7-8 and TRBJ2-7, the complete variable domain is GAGVSQSPRYKVAKRGQDVALRCDPISGHVSLFWYQQALGQGPEFLTYFQNEAQLDKSGLPSDRFFAERPEGSVSTLKIQRTQQEDSAVYLCASSLVQGPSYEQYFGPGTRLTVT.

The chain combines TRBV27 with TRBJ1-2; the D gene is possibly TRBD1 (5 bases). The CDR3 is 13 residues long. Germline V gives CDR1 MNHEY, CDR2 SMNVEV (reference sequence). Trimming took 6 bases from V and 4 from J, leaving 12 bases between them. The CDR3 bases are TGTGCCAGCAGAAACAGGTTCGGCTATGGCTACACCTTC. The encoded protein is CASRNRFGYGYTF.